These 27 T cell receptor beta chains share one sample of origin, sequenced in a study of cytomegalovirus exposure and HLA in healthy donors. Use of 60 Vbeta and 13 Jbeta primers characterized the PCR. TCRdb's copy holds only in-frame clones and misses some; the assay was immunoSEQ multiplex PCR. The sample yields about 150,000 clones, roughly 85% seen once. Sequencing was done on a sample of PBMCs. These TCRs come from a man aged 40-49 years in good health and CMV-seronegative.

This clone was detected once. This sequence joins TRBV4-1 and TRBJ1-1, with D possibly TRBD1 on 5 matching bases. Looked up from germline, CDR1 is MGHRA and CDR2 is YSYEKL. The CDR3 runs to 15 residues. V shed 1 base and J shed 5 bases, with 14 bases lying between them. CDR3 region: CASSQGGIKWTEAFF. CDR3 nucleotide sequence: TGCGCCAGCAGCCAAGGGGGCATAAAATGGACTGAAGCTTTCTTT.

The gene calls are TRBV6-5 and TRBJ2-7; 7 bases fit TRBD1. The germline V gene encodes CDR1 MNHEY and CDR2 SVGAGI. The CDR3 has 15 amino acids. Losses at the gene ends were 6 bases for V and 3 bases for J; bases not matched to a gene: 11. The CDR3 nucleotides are TGTGCCAGCAGCCAAACGACAGGGCTCAGCTACGAGCAGTACTTC. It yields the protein CASSQTTGLSYEQYF.

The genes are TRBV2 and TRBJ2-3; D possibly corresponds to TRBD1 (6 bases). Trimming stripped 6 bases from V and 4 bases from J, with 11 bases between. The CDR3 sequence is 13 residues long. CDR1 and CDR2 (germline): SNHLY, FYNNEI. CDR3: CASRDSGADTQYF. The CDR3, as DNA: TGTGCCAGCAGGGACTCAGGGGCAGATACGCAGTATTTT.

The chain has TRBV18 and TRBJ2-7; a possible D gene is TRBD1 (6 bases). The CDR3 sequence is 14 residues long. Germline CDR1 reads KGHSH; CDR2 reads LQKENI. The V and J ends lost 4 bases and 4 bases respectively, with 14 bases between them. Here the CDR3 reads CASSQYQGNYEQYF. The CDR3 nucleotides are TGTGCCAGCTCACAATACCAGGGGAATTACGAGCAGTACTTC.

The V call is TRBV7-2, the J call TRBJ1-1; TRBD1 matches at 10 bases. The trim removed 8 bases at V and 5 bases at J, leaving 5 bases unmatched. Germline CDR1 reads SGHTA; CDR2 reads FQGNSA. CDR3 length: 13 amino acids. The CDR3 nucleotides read TGTGCCAGCGAAGGGACAGGGGTGACTGAAGCTTTCTTT. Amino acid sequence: CASEGTGVTEAFF.

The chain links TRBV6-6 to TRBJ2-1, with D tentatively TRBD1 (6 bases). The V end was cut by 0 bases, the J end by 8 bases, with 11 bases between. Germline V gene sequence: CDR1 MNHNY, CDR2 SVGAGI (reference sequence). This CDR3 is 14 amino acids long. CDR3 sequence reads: CASSYSAGADEQFF. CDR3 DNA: TGTGCCAGCAGTTACTCGGCAGGGGCGGATGAGCAGTTCTTC.

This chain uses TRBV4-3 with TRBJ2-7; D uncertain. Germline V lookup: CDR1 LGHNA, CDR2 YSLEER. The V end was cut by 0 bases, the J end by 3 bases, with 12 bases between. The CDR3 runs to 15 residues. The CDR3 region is CASSQEDGPNYEQYF. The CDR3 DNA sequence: TGCGCCAGCAGCCAAGAAGATGGGCCGAACTACGAGCAGTACTTC.

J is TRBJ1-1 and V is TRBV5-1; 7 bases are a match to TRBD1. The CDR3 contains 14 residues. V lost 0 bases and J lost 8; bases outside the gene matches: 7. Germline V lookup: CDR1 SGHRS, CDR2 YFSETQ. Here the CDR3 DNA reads TGCGCCAGCAGCTTGGTGGTTAGGGGGCAAGAAGCTTTCTTT. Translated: CASSLVVRGQEAFF.

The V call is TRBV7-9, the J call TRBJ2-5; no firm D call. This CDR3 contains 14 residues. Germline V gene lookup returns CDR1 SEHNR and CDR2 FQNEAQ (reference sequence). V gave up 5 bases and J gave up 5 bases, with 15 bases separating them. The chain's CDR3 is CASSQPGSGETQYF. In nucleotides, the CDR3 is TGTGCCAGCAGCCAACCGGGTTCCGGGGAGACCCAGTACTTC. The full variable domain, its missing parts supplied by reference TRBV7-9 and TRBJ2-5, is DTGVSQNPRHKITKRGQNVTFRCDPISEHNRLYWYRQTLGQGPEFLTYFQNEAQLEKSRLLSDRFSAERPKGSFSTLEIQRTEQGDSAMYLCASSQPGSGETQYFGPGTRLLVL.

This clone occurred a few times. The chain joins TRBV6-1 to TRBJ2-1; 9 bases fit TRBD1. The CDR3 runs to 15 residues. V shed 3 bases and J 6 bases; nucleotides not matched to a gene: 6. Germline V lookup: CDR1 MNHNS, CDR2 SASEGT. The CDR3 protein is CASSDTGGAPNEQFF. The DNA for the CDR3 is TGTGCCAGCAGTGATACAGGGGGCGCGCCCAATGAGCAGTTCTTC.

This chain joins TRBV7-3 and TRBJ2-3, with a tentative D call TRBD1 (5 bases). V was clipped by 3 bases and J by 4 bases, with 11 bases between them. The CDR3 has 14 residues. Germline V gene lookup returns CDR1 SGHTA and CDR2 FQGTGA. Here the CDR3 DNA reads TGTGCCAGCAGCTTGACAGATTCGGCAGATACGCAGTATTTT. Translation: CASSLTDSADTQYF.

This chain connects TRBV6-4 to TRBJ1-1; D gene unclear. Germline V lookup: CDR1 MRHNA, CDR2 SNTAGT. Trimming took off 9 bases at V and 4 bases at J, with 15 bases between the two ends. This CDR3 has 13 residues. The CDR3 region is CASRETGFTEAFF. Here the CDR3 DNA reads TGTGCCAGTAGAGAAACGGGGTTCACTGAAGCTTTCTTT.

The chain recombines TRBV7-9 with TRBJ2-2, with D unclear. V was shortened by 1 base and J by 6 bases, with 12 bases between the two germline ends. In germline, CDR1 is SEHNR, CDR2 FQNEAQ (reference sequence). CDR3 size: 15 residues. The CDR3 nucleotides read TGTGCCAGCAGCTTAGAAATCGATTGGCCCGGGGAGCTGTTTTTT. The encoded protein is CASSLEIDWPGELFF.

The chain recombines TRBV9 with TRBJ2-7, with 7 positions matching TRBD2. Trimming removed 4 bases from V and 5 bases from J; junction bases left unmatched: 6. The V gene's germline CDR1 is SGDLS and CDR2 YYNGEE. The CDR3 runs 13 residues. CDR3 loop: CASSRGVSDEQYF. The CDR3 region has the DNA TGTGCCAGCAGCCGGGGGGTAAGCGACGAGCAGTACTTC.

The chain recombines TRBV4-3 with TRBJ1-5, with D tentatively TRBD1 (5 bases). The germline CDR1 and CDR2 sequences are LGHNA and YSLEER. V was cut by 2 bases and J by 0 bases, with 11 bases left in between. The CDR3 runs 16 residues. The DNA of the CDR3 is TGCGCCAGCAGCCAAACCAGGGTGAATAGCAATCAGCCCCAGCATTTT. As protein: CASSQTRVNSNQPQHF.

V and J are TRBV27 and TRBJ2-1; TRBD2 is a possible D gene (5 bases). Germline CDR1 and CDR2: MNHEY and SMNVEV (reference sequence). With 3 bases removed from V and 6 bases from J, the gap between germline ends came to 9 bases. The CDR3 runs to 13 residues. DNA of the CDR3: TGTGCCAGCAGTTTGAGGGCTGGCAATGAGCAGTTCTTC. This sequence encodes CASSLRAGNEQFF.

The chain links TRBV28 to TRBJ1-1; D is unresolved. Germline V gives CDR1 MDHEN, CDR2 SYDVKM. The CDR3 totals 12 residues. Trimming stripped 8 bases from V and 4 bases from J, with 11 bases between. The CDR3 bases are TGTGCCAGCGGATTACGGGGCACTGAAGCTTTCTTT. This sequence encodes CASGLRGTEAFF.

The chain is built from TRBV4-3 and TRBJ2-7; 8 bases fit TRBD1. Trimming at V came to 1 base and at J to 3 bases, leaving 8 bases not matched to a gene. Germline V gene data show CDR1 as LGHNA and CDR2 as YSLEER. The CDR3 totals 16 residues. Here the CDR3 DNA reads TGCGCCAGCAGCCAAGCCAGGACAGGGACGCACTACGAGCAGTACTTC. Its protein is CASSQARTGTHYEQYF.

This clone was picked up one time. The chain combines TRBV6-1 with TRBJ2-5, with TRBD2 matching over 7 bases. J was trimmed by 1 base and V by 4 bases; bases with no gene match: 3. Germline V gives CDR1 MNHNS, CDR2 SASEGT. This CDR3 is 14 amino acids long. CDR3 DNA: TGTGCCAGCAGTGGGGACTATTCCCAAGAGACCCAGTACTTC. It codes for CASSGDYSQETQYF.

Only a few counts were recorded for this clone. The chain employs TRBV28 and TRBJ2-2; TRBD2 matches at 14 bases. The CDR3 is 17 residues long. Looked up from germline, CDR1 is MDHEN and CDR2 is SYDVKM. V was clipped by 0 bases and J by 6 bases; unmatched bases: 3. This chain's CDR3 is CASSLWRLAGGPGELFF. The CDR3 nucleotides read TGTGCCAGCAGTTTATGGAGACTAGCGGGAGGGCCCGGGGAGCTGTTTTTT. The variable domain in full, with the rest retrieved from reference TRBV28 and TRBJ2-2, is DVKVTQSSRYLVKRTGEKVFLECVQDMDHENMFWYRQDPGLGLRLIYFSYDVKMKEKGDIPEGYSVSREKKERFSLILESASTNQTSMYLCASSLWRLAGGPGELFFGEGSRLTVL.

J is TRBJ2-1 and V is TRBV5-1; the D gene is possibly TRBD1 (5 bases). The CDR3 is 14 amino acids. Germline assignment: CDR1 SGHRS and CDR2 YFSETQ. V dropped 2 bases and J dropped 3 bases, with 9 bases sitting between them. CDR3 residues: CASSLYDSYNEQFF. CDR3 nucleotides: TGCGCCAGCAGCTTATACGACAGCTACAATGAGCAGTTCTTC.

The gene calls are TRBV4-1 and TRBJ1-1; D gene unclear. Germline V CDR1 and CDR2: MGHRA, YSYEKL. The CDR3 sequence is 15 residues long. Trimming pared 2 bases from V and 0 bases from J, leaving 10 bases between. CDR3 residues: CASSQPGLLNTEAFF. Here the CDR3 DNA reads TGCGCCAGCAGCCAACCTGGACTCCTGAACACTGAAGCTTTCTTT.

CDR3 sequence: CASSLRRVAKRNTEAFF. CDR3 in DNA: TGTGCCAGCAGCTTGCGGCGGGTAGCAAAAAGGAACACTGAAGCTTTCTTT. The chain carries TRBV5-6 and TRBJ1-1; D uncertain. Between the trimmed V and J ends, which lost 1 base and 1 base, there was a span of 17 bases. The CDR3 sequence is 17 residues long. The V gene's germline CDR1 is SGHDT and CDR2 YYEEEE.

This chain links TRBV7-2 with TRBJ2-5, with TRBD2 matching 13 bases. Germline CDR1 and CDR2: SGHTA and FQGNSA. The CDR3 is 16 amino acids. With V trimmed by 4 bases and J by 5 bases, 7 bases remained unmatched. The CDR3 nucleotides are TGTGCCAGCAGCTCGTTGGGACTAGCGGGGATGGAGACCCAGTACTTC. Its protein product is CASSSLGLAGMETQYF.

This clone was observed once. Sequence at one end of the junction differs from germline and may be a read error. CDR3 coding DNA: TGTTCCAGCAGCAAAAGAAGGGGTAGCCTTAATGAAAAACTGTTTTTT. Amino acids: CSSSKRRGSLNEKLFF. The rearrangement uses TRBV7-9 and TRBJ1-4, with D perhaps matching TRBD1 (5 bases). This CDR3 region has 16 residues. CDR1 and CDR2 from the germline V gene are SEHNR and FQNEAQ (reference sequence). Based on the CDR3 plus reference TRBV7-9 and TRBJ1-4, the full variable domain is DTGVSQNPRHKITKRGQNVTFRCDPISEHNRLYWYRQTLGQGPEFLTYFQNEAQLEKSRLLSDRFSAERPKGSFSTLEIQRTEQGDSAMYLCSSSKRRGSLNEKLFFGSGTQLSVL.

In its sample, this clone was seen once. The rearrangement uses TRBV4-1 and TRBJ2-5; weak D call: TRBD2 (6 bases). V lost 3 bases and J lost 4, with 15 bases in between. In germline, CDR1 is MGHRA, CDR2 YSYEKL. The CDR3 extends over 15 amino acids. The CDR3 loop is CASSQGDGGIETQYF. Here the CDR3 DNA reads TGCGCCAGCAGCCAGGGCGACGGGGGAATAGAGACCCAGTACTTC.

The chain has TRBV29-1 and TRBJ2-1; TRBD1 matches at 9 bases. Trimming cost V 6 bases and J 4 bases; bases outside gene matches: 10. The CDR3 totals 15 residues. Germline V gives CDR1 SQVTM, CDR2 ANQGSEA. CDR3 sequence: CSVIKPTGGYNEQFF. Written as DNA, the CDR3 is TGCAGCGTCATTAAACCGACAGGGGGGTACAATGAGCAGTTCTTC.